This T cell receptor (beta chain) was profiled in a study of blood T cell repertoires in COVID-19. Study information: Samples representing acute and convalescent COVID-19 were sourced from the United States, Italy and Spain.

In the study's own analysis: Estimated nucleated cell counts came from reference gene primer amplification. The assay was immunoSEQ multiplex PCR, and TCRdb's table has in-frame clones only and misses some. The V and J calls and clone size come from that table; D and trimming were worked out from the DNA. Here the sample spans 200,000 to 250,000 clones, about four fifths being singletons. The CDR3 is made up of 15 amino acids. V was shortened by 0 bases and J by 2 bases, with 11 bases between the two germline ends. CDR1 is SGHRS, CDR2 YFSETQ, per germline. Each recovered donor of Cohort 3 presented with two negative PCRs, clearance, or symptom resolution.

The chain links TRBV5-1 to TRBJ1-2; no clear D. The source material was PBMCs or T cells enriched from blood (not recorded which). The sequence came from a man between 60 and 70 years old who had recovered from COVID-19. The CDR3 bases are TGCGCCAGCAGCTTGGCCCGGGGAGGCAACTATGGCTACACCTTC. Its protein is CASSLARGGNYGYTF. Full variable domain (remainder filled in from reference TRBV5-1 and TRBJ1-2): KAGVTQTPRYLIKTRGQQVTLSCSPISGHRSVSWYQQTPGQGLQFLFEYFSETQRNKGNFPGRFSGRQFSNSRSEMNVSTLELGDSALYLCASSLARGGNYGYTFGSGTRLTVV.